This TCR beta chain originates from a study of T cells after yellow fever vaccination. Whole-study context: Some fractions had low cell numbers, and these were prepared with SMART-Seq v4 Ultra Low Input.

Germline V gives CDR1 SGHTA, CDR2 FQGNSA. Trimming took 5 bases from V and 4 from J; bases not matched to a gene: 8. The CDR3 is 18 residues long. A 5'RACE template-switching step, the method used to make TCR cDNA, added a universal primer site and UMIs. In TCRdb, the 5' RACE reads were re-called with MiXCR into one record per CDR3 protein. The repertoire holds some 350,000 distinct CDR3 sequences, approximately 4% seen once, with 20% to 25% in the top ten. Whole-study findings and limits: Post-booster repertoires again held most primary-vaccination clones (roughly 95% CD4, roughly 88% CD8). Repertoires obtained by FACS sorting could include abundant clonotypes that entered as contaminants from the bulk population.

This clonotype was detected only a few times. Its antigen is still unknown. The chain is built from TRBV7-2 and TRBJ2-1, with 16 nucleotides matching TRBD2. Specimen: PBMCs, collected 5 days after the yellow fever booster vaccination. The sequence came from a man between 18 and 35 years old who received the YFV17D yellow fever vaccine. The CDR3 region is CASSTPGLAGGLYNEQFF. As DNA, the CDR3 is TGTGCCAGCAGCACCCCGGGACTAGCGGGGGGGCTTTACAATGAGCAGTTCTTC.